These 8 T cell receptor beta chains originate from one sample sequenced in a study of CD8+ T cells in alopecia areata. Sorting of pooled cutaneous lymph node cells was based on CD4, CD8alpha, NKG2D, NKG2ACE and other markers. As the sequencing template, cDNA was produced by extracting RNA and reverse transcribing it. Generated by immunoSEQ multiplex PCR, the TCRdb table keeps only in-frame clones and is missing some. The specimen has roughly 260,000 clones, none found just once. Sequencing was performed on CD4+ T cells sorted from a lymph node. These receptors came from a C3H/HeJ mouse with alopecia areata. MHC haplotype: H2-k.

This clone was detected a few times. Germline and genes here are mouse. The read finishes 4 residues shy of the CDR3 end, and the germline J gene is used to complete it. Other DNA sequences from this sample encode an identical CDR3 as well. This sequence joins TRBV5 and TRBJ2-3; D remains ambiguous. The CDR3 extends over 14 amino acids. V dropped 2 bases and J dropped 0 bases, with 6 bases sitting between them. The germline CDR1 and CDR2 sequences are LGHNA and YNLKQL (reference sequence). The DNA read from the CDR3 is TGTGCCAGCAGCCAACAGAGTAGTGCAGAA. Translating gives CASSQQSSAE. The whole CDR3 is CASSQQSSAETLYF.

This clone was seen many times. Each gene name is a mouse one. This chain's CDR3 is CASRGGGAIAETLYF. CDR3 DNA, as far as it was read: TGTGCCAGCAGGGGTGGGGGGGCGATTGCAGAA. V gene TRBV13-1 combines with J gene TRBJ2-3, with 9 nucleotides matching TRBD2. The DNA ends 4 residues before the CDR3 does, and the rest of the CDR3 is filled in from the germline J gene. Per germline, CDR1 NSHNY and CDR2 SYGAGN. Trimming removed 5 bases from V and 2 bases from J; junction bases left unmatched: 6. The CDR3 sequence is 15 residues long.

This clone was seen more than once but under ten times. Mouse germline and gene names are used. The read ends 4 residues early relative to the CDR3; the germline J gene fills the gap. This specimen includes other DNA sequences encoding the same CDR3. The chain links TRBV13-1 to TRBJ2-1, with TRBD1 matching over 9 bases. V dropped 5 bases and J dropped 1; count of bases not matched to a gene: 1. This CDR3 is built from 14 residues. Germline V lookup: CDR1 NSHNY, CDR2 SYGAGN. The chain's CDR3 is CASRGQGNYAEQFF. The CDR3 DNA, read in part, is TGTGCCAGCAGAGGACAGGGGAACTATGCT.

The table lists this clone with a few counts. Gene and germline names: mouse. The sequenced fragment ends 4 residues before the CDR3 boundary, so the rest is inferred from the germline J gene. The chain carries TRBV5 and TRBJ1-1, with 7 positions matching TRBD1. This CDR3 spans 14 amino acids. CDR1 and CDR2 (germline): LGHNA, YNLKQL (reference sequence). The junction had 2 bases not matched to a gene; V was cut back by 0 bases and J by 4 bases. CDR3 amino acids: CASSQETGLTEVFF. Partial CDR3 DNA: TGTGCCAGCAGCCAAGAGACAGGGCTCACA.

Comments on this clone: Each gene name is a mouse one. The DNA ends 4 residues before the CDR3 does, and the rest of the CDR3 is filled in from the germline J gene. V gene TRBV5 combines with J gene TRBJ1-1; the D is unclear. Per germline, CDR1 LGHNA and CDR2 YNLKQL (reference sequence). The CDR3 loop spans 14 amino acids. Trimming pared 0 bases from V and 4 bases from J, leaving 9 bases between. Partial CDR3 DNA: TGTGCCAGCAGCCAAGACAGGTGGGGCACA. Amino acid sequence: CASSQDRWGT. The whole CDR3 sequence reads CASSQDRWGTEVFF.

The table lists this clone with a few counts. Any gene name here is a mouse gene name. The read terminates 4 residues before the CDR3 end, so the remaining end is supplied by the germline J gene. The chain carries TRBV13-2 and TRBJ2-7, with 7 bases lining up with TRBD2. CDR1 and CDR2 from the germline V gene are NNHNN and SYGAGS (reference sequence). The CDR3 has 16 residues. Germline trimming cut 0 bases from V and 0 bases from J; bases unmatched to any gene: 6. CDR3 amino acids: CASGDAVWGSSYEQYF. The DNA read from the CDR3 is TGTGCCAGCGGTGATGCAGTCTGGGGGAGCTCCTAT.

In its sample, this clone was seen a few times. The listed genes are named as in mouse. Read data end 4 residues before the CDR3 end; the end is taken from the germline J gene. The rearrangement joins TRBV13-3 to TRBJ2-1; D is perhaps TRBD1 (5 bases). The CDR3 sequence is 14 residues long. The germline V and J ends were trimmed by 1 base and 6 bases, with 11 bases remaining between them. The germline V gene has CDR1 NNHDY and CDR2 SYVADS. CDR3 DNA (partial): TGTGCCAGCAGTGATAGGGCAGGGATTGCT. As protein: CASSDRAGIA. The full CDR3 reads CASSDRAGIAEQFF.

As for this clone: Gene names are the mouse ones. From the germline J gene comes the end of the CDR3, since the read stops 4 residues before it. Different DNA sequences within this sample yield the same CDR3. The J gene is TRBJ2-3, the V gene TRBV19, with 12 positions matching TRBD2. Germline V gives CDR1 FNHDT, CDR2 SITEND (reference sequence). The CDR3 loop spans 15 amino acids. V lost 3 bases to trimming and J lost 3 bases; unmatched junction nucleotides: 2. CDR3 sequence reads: CASSTGTGGAETLYF. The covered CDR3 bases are TGTGCCAGCAGTACCGGGACTGGGGGGGCAGAA.